This T cell receptor beta chain was obtained from a study of cytomegalovirus exposure and HLA in healthy donors. Across the whole study: Genotyping showed around 80% of over 350 donors falling in the Caucasian-associated ancestry cluster. Points from the study as a whole: Reportedly, TCR beta sequences accurately predicted HLA-A and HLA-B alleles in most subjects.

In the PCR, 60 Vbeta and 13 Jbeta primers were used. This table comes from immunoSEQ multiplex PCR, and its TCRdb copy is limited to in-frame clones, with some not included. The table lists 250,000 to 350,000 clones, roughly 88% of them singletons. The CDR3 length is 13 residues. Germline V gene data show CDR1 as MNHEY and CDR2 as SVGAGI. Losses at the gene ends were 5 bases for V and 13 bases for J; bases not matched to a gene: 9. Concerning this clone itself: Its antigen remains unknown.

The sample taken for sequencing was PBMCs. The rearrangement uses TRBV6-5 and TRBJ2-7, with TRBD2 identical over 12 bases. This TCR derives from a man aged 40-55 years in good health and CMV-seropositive. The CDR3 sequence: CASSEMTSGSCYF. The CDR3 region has the DNA TGTGCCAGCAGTGAGATGACTAGCGGGAGTTGTTACTTC.